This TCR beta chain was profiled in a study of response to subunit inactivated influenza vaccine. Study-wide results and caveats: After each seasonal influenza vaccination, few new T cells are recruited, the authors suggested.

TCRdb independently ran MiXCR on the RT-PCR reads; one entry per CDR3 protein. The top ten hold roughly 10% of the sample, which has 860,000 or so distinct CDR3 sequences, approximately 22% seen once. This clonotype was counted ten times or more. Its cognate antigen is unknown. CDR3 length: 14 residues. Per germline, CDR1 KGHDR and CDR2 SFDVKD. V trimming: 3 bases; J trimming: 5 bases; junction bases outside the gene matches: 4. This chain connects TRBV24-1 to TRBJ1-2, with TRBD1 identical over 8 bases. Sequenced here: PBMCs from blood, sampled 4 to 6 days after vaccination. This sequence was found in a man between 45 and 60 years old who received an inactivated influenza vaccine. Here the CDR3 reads CATSDLRQGYGYTF. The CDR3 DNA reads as TGTGCCACCAGTGATCTCCGACAGGGGTATGGCTACACCTTC.